The 26 T cell receptor beta chains in this list originate from one sample, sequenced in a study of radiotherapy plus CTLA-4 blockade in lung cancer. Sequencing used immunoSEQ multiplex PCR; TCRdb keeps in-frame clones, though not all of them. There are 28,000 or so clones in the sample; 78% occur only once, and roughly 8% lies in the top ten. Material: peripheral blood, obtained from a patient treated with radiotherapy plus ipilimumab. These receptors were obtained from a human donor with non-small cell lung cancer who had stable disease on radiotherapy plus ipilimumab.

Only a few counts were recorded for this clone. The chain couples TRBV7-9 to TRBJ2-1; D not resolved. Germline values: CDR1 SEHNR, CDR2 FQNEAQ (reference sequence). The CDR3 is 15 residues long. V shed 1 base and J shed 3 bases, with 10 bases lying between them. The CDR3 DNA sequence: TGTGCCAGCAGCTTAGTTAGGGAATACTACAATGAGCAGTTCTTC. Translated, it gives CASSLVREYYNEQFF.

CDR3 nucleotide sequence: TGTGCCAGTAGTATCACAGGGACGAGGAACACTGAAGCTTTCTTT. Amino acid sequence: CASSITGTRNTEAFF. This chain joins TRBV19 and TRBJ1-1; possible D gene TRBD1, 6 bases. The V and J ends lost 3 bases and 1 base respectively, with 12 bases between them. The germline CDR1 and CDR2 sequences are LNHDA and SQIVND (reference sequence). The CDR3 extends over 15 amino acids.

Written as DNA, the CDR3 is TGTGCCAGCAGCTTTCAAATCTTTCGAGGGGCGGCGTCAGGAAACACCATATATTTT. Translated, it gives CASSFQIFRGAASGNTIYF. The V call is TRBV5-5, the J call TRBJ1-3; D possibly corresponds to TRBD1 (5 bases). Germline V lookup: CDR1 SGHKS, CDR2 YYEKEE (reference sequence). CDR3 length: 19 amino acids. The V end lost 2 bases, the J end lost 4 bases, and 25 bases lay between the germline ends.

This clone showed up just a few times. The CDR3 is CAISGGQETQYF. The CDR3 nucleotides are TGTGCCATCAGTGGCGGTCAAGAGACCCAGTACTTC. This chain uses TRBV10-3 with TRBJ2-5; unclear D gene. The germline V gene encodes CDR1 ENHRY and CDR2 SYGVKD. The CDR3 totals 12 residues. Trimming stripped 4 bases from V and 2 bases from J, with 5 bases between.

The chain joins TRBV5-4 to TRBJ2-2, with no clear D. V was trimmed by 0 bases and J by 6 bases, leaving 3 bases between them. Germline V CDR1 and CDR2: SGHNT, YYREEE (reference sequence). CDR3 size: 12 residues. CDR3 protein: CASSLASGELFF. The DNA of the CDR3 is TGTGCCAGCAGCTTGGCATCCGGGGAGCTGTTTTTT. The full variable domain, completed using reference TRBV5-4 and TRBJ2-2, is ETGVTQSPTHLIKTRGQQVTLRCSSQSGHNTVSWYQQALGQGPQFIFQYYREEENGRGNFPPRFSGLQFPNYSSELNVNALELDDSALYLCASSLASGELFFGEGSRLTVL.

This clone was picked up one time. The chain couples TRBV6-5 to TRBJ1-2, with 7 bases aligning to TRBD1. Unmatched junction bases numbered 13, after V lost 7 bases and J lost 8 bases. This CDR3 region has 14 residues. The germline gives CDR1 MNHEY, CDR2 SVGAGI. This CDR3 reads CASTTNHRGSGYTF. The CDR3 DNA is TGTGCCAGCACCACAAACCACAGGGGAAGCGGCTACACCTTC.

The V call is TRBV19, the J call TRBJ2-1, with 11 bases fitting TRBD1. The trim removed 8 bases at V and 4 bases at J, leaving 7 bases unmatched. The CDR3 sequence is 15 residues long. Per the germline V gene, CDR1 is LNHDA and CDR2 is SQIVND (reference sequence). The CDR3 sequence: CASQTGTGGYNEQFF. DNA for the CDR3: TGTGCCAGTCAAACCGGGACAGGGGGTTACAATGAGCAGTTCTTC.

The chain is built from TRBV5-1 and TRBJ1-6; no clear D. Trimming cost V 4 bases and J 0 bases, with 17 bases left between them. CDR1 and CDR2 (germline): SGHRS, YFSETQ. This CDR3 comprises 18 residues. CDR3 amino acids: CASSVFGSAVSYNSPLHF. CDR3 sequence (DNA): TGCGCCAGCAGCGTATTTGGGTCCGCAGTCTCCTATAATTCACCCCTCCACTTT.

The gene calls are TRBV19 and TRBJ1-1; D ambiguous. Germline V gene lookup returns CDR1 LNHDA and CDR2 SQIVND (reference sequence). Trimming took off 3 bases at V and 1 base at J, with 6 bases between the two ends. There are 13 residues in the CDR3. The CDR3 bases are TGTGCCAGTAGTATCACGGCGAACACTGAAGCTTTCTTT. Amino acids: CASSITANTEAFF.

This chain uses TRBV7-2 with TRBJ1-5; D unclear. CDR3 size: 15 residues. Germline V lookup: CDR1 SGHTA, CDR2 FQGNSA. The V end was cut by 3 bases, the J end by 4 bases, with 13 bases between. CDR3: CASSFAVNGNQPQHF. The CDR3 nucleotides are TGTGCCAGCAGCTTTGCGGTTAACGGAAATCAGCCCCAGCATTTT.

This clone was counted only a few times. This chain joins TRBV5-1 and TRBJ2-1, with 9 nucleotides matching TRBD2. The trim removed 4 bases at V and 0 bases at J, leaving 11 bases unmatched. Germline CDR1 SGHRS, CDR2 YFSETQ. This CDR3 has 18 amino acids. The CDR3 DNA reads as TGCGCCAGCAGCGGGCTAGCGGGGCCCTCGAGCTCCTACAATGAGCAGTTCTTC. Protein sequence: CASSGLAGPSSSYNEQFF.

This chain uses TRBV5-4 with TRBJ2-7; possible D gene TRBD2, 6 bases. The CDR3 length is 15 residues. Germline V gene sequence: CDR1 SGHNT, CDR2 YYREEE (reference sequence). V lost 1 base, J lost 4 bases, and 15 bases lay in between. The CDR3 region has the DNA TGTGCCAGCAGCTTGTCCCTGCGGGGTTCTTACGAGCAGTACTTC. Protein product: CASSLSLRGSYEQYF. The full variable domain, in which reference TRBV5-4 and TRBJ2-7 provide the parts outside the CDR3, is ETGVTQSPTHLIKTRGQQVTLRCSSQSGHNTVSWYQQALGQGPQFIFQYYREEENGRGNFPPRFSGLQFPNYSSELNVNALELDDSALYLCASSLSLRGSYEQYFGPGTRLTVT.

This chain uses TRBV30 with TRBJ2-5; possibly TRBD2 for D (7 bases). Germline assignment: CDR1 GTSNPN and CDR2 SVGIG (reference sequence). The V end was cut by 4 bases, the J end by 2 bases, with 11 bases between. The CDR3 has 13 residues. CDR3 region: CAWKRGAQETQYF. The CDR3 DNA reads TGTGCCTGGAAACGGGGGGCTCAAGAGACCCAGTACTTC.

This clone has more than one count but fewer than ten. The V and J genes are TRBV5-1 and TRBJ1-1, with 7 bases fitting TRBD1. Germline V gives CDR1 SGHRS, CDR2 YFSETQ. Trimming removed 4 bases from V and 4 bases from J; junction bases left unmatched: 10. This CDR3 has 15 residues. The CDR3 coding sequence is TGCGCCAGCAGCCCGCGGGAGGGGGCGGCCACTGAAGCTTTCTTT. Translating it yields CASSPREGAATEAFF.

The V gene is TRBV5-6, the J gene TRBJ1-3; weak D call: TRBD1 (5 bases). Trimming cost V 2 bases and J 6 bases, with 9 bases left between them. The CDR3 has 13 residues. In germline, CDR1 is SGHDT, CDR2 YYEEEE. CDR3 protein: CASSFSGINTIYF. CDR3 coding DNA: TGTGCCAGCAGCTTTTCAGGGATAAACACCATATATTTT.

This chain uses TRBV7-2 with TRBJ1-1, with D possibly TRBD1 on 5 matching bases. Germline V gene lookup returns CDR1 SGHTA and CDR2 FQGNSA. This CDR3 contains 14 residues. The germline V and J ends were trimmed by 3 bases and 1 base, with 9 bases remaining between them. CDR3 DNA: TGTGCCAGCAGCTTCGGGGGGACGAACACTGAAGCTTTCTTT. Its protein product is CASSFGGTNTEAFF.

In its sample, this clone was seen once. The chain couples TRBV7-9 to TRBJ1-6; TRBD1 might be the D (6 bases). Germline-derived CDR1 and CDR2 are SEHNR and FQNEAQ (reference sequence). The CDR3 extends over 16 amino acids. Trimming removed 1 base from V and 10 bases from J, with 17 bases in between. CDR3 amino acids: CASSLGEGRGRSPLHF. The CDR3 DNA reads as TGTGCCAGCAGCTTAGGAGAGGGGAGGGGGAGGTCACCCCTCCACTTT.

The V gene is TRBV5-1, the J gene TRBJ1-4; D unclear. Germline loops: CDR1 SGHRS, CDR2 YFSETQ. The length of the CDR3 is 17 residues. V lost 4 bases and J 0 bases, leaving 16 bases between the germline ends. CDR3 DNA: TGCGCCAGCAGCCCTGGTTTTTTCGCGACAACTAATGAAAAACTGTTTTTT. Translated, it gives CASSPGFFATTNEKLFF. Complete variable domain (other parts from reference TRBV5-1 and TRBJ1-4): KAGVTQTPRYLIKTRGQQVTLSCSPISGHRSVSWYQQTPGQGLQFLFEYFSETQRNKGNFPGRFSGRQFSNSRSEMNVSTLELGDSALYLCASSPGFFATTNEKLFFGSGTQLSVL.

This clone has more than one count but fewer than ten. V gene TRBV4-1 combines with J gene TRBJ2-7; D is unclear. CDR3 length: 11 amino acids. Looked up from germline, CDR1 is MGHRA and CDR2 is YSYEKL. Trimming removed 1 base at V and 6 bases at J, with 4 bases between. CDR3 loop: CASSQVSEQYF. DNA for the CDR3: TGCGCCAGCAGCCAAGTGTCCGAGCAGTACTTC.

V is TRBV11-2 and J is TRBJ2-3, with 8 bases that match TRBD1. The CDR3 totals 15 residues. Per germline, CDR1 SGHAT and CDR2 FQNNGV. The J segment lost 4 bases and the V segment lost 5 bases, leaving 8 bases of the junction unmatched. In DNA, the CDR3 is TGTGCCAGCAGCCAGGCGGACAGGGTCTCAGATACGCAGTATTTT. As protein: CASSQADRVSDTQYF.

This clone rates as medium-sized. This chain joins TRBV5-5 and TRBJ1-6, with D possibly matching TRBD1 (6 bases). V lost 3 bases to trimming and J lost 0 bases, with 13 bases between them. Germline lookup yields CDR1 SGHKS and CDR2 YYEKEE (reference sequence). This CDR3 comprises 17 residues. This CDR3 is CASSSATGSSYNSPLHF. CDR3 bases: TGTGCCAGCAGCTCCGCCACAGGGAGCTCCTATAATTCACCCCTCCACTTT.

The chain recombines TRBV7-2 with TRBJ2-1, with 8 nucleotides matching TRBD2. CDR1 SGHTA and CDR2 FQGNSA come from the germline V gene. The CDR3 contains 18 residues. V lost 5 bases, J lost 4 bases, and 16 bases stayed unmatched. As DNA, the CDR3 is TGTGCCAGCAGCCGAGGGGGTTGGGCGGGGGGAACATACAATGAGCAGTTCTTC. It yields the protein CASSRGGWAGGTYNEQFF.

The gene calls are TRBV6-5 and TRBJ1-3, with D unresolved. Germline CDR1 MNHEY, CDR2 SVGAGI. CDR3 length equals 16 residues. Trimming left V 3 bases short and J 0 bases short, with 12 bases between. The CDR3: CASSYSGRYSGNTIYF. The DNA for the CDR3 is TGTGCCAGCAGTTATTCAGGACGTTACTCTGGAAACACCATATATTTT.

J is TRBJ2-3 and V is TRBV29-1; 7 bases align to TRBD2. J lost 0 bases, V lost 3 bases, and 3 bases had no gene match. CDR1 and CDR2 from the germline V gene are SQVTM and ANQGSEA. The CDR3 has 14 residues. CDR3 in amino acids: CSVDRGGSTDTQYF. DNA for the CDR3: TGCAGCGTTGATCGCGGGGGTAGCACAGATACGCAGTATTTT.

This clone was recorded once. The chain carries TRBV6-1 and TRBJ1-1, with a tentative D call TRBD1 (6 bases). Germline CDR1 and CDR2: MNHNS and SASEGT. V lost 5 bases to trimming and J lost 7 bases, with 14 bases between them. The CDR3 spans 13 residues. The CDR3 region is CASSPRTDFEAFF. CDR3 bases: TGTGCCAGCAGTCCCAGGACAGACTTTGAAGCTTTCTTT.

This chain links TRBV28 with TRBJ1-5; no firm D call. The length of the CDR3 is 15 residues. V was cut by 3 bases and J by 2 bases, with 11 bases left in between. Germline CDR1 is MDHEN and CDR2 is SYDVKM. CDR3 in amino acids: CASSFPGSGNQPQHF. CDR3 DNA: TGTGCCAGCAGTTTTCCCGGGAGTGGCAATCAGCCCCAGCATTTT.